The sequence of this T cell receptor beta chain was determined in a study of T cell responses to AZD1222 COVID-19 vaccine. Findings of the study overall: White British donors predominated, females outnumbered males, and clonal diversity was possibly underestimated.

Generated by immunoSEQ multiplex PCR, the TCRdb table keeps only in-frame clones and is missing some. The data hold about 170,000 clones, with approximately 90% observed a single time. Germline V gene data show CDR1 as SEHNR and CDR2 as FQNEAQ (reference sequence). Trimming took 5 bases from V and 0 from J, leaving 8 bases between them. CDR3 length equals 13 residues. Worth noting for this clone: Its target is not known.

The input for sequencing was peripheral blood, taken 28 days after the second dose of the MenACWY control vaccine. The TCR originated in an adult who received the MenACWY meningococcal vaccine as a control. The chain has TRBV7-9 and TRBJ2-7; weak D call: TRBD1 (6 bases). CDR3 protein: CASSMTGSYEQYF. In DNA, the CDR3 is TGTGCCAGCAGCATGACAGGCTCCTACGAGCAGTACTTC.